Presented here are 10 T cell receptor beta chains from one specimen sequenced in a study of blood T cell repertoires in COVID-19. TCRdb's copy holds only in-frame clones and misses some; the assay was immunoSEQ multiplex PCR. The sample records more than 90,000 clones, less than 75% being singletons. Sequencing used peripheral blood. The receptors originated from a woman aged 55-70 years in a cohort sampled during active or convalescent COVID-19.

This rearrangement joins TRBV11-3 to TRBJ2-2; 7 bases agree with TRBD1. V trimming: 5 bases; J trimming: 5 bases; junction bases outside the gene matches: 8. The CDR3 contains 15 residues. CDR1 SGHNT and CDR2 YENEEA come from the germline V gene. This CDR3 is CASSPLGQSTGELFF. CDR3 nucleotide sequence: TGTGCCAGCAGCCCCCTGGGACAGTCAACCGGGGAGCTGTTTTTT.

CDR3 DNA: TGTGCCAGCAGCTTATTACAGGTCGAGGGCTACACCTTC. It encodes CASSLLQVEGYTF. This sequence joins TRBV7-8 and TRBJ1-2; maybe TRBD1 (5 bases). The CDR3 is 13 residues long. Trimming stripped 2 bases from V and 8 bases from J, with 12 bases between. Germline assignment: CDR1 SGHVS and CDR2 FQNEAQ. The whole variable domain, filled in from reference TRBV7-8 and TRBJ1-2, reads GAGVSQSPRYKVAKRGQDVALRCDPISGHVSLFWYQQALGQGPEFLTYFQNEAQLDKSGLPSDRFFAERPEGSVSTLKIQRTQQEDSAVYLCASSLLQVEGYTFGSGTRLTVV.

CDR3 sequence reads: CASSLREGDSPLHF. DNA for the CDR3: TGCGCCAGCAGCCTCCGGGAGGGGGACTCACCCCTCCACTTT. The rearrangement uses TRBV4-1 and TRBJ1-6; tentative D call: TRBD1 (6 bases). Trimming took 4 bases from V and 10 from J, leaving 14 bases between them. The CDR3 runs 14 residues. Germline V gene lookup returns CDR1 MGHRA and CDR2 YSYEKL.

This chain connects TRBV7-8 to TRBJ2-7, with TRBD1 matching 8 bases. The germline gives CDR1 SGHVS, CDR2 FQNEAQ. The CDR3 contains 15 residues. Trimming took 1 base from V and 3 from J; bases not matched to a gene: 5. The CDR3 sequence is CASSLEQGDLYEQYF. The CDR3 bases are TGTGCCAGCAGCTTAGAACAGGGGGACCTCTACGAGCAGTACTTC.

The chain combines TRBV7-9 with TRBJ2-2; D is possibly TRBD1 (6 bases). Per germline, CDR1 SEHNR and CDR2 FQNEAQ (reference sequence). The CDR3 totals 15 residues. Between the trimmed V and J ends, which lost 7 bases and 4 bases, there was a span of 16 bases. The CDR3: CASTKDRVSTGELFF. The CDR3 DNA follows: TGTGCCAGCACAAAGGACAGAGTTTCCACCGGGGAGCTGTTTTTT.

V and J are TRBV2 and TRBJ1-6; possibly TRBD1 for D (5 bases). The V end lost 9 bases, the J end lost 7 bases, and 16 bases lay between the germline ends. The length of the CDR3 is 14 residues. Germline CDR1 and CDR2: SNHLY and FYNNEI. The CDR3 region has the DNA TGTGCCAGTAGGACACGCGTGGGAAATTCACCCCTCCACTTT. Amino acid sequence: CASRTRVGNSPLHF.

The table lists this clone with a few counts. The V gene is TRBV2, the J gene TRBJ2-3; 7 positions match TRBD1. This CDR3 is 19 amino acids long. The V gene's germline CDR1 is SNHLY and CDR2 FYNNEI. The ends lost 5 bases at V and 3 bases at J; junction bases unmatched: 20. Here the CDR3 reads CASSTEDRPSKGGTDTQYF. The CDR3 DNA reads as TGTGCCAGCAGTACAGAGGACAGGCCCTCTAAGGGCGGGACAGATACGCAGTATTTT.

This clone occurred a few times. This rearrangement joins TRBV29-1 to TRBJ2-7, with 7 positions matching TRBD2. The CDR3 runs to 13 residues. J lost 2 bases, V lost 5 bases, and 6 bases had no gene match. Per the germline V gene, CDR1 is SQVTM and CDR2 is ANQGSEA. The DNA of the CDR3 is TGCAGCGTTAAGTATGCGGGGGCCTACGAGCAGTACTTC. It yields the protein CSVKYAGAYEQYF.

The chain recombines TRBV7-2 with TRBJ2-7, with D hard to call. Germline CDR1 reads SGHTA; CDR2 reads FQGNSA. The CDR3 consists of 15 residues. V lost 1 base, J lost 0 bases, and 10 bases lay in between. The CDR3 DNA sequence: TGTGCCAGCAGCTTAGTATCCTCTGTCTCCTACGAGCAGTACTTC. Protein: CASSLVSSVSYEQYF. Supplemented by reference TRBV7-2 and TRBJ2-7, the full variable domain reads GAGVSQSPSNKVTEKGKDVELRCDPISGHTALYWYRQSLGQGLEFLIYFQGNSAPDKSGLPSDRFSAERTGGSVSTLTIQRTQQEDSAVYLCASSLVSSVSYEQYFGPGTRLTVT.

The CDR3 coding sequence is TGCGCCAGCCTTATCACAGGGAAGTTGTCTGGAAACACCATATATTTT. Its protein is CASLITGKLSGNTIYF. The chain uses TRBV10-2 and TRBJ1-3; TRBD1 is a possible D gene (6 bases). V dropped 8 bases and J dropped 1 base, with 18 bases sitting between them. The CDR3 length is 16 residues. CDR1 is WSHSY, CDR2 SAAADI, per germline.